What follows are 21 T cell receptor beta chains derived from one specimen sequenced in a study of response to subunit inactivated influenza vaccine. TCRdb analysed the RT-PCR reads with MiXCR anew, one entry per CDR3 protein. In the table there are some 570,000 distinct CDR3 sequences, approximately 10% of which are singletons. These data were also reused for a study on T cells expressing NK-cell markers. That work contributes: The cDNA for TCR beta came from 5'RACE template switching with UMIs.

Sequences were derived from PBMCs from blood, sampled on the day of vaccination. The receptors were gathered from a man aged 45-65 years who received an inactivated influenza vaccine.

The table lists this clonotype with a few counts. The chain employs TRBV4-1 and TRBJ2-3; D tentatively reads TRBD1 or TRBD2 (5 bases each). The CDR3 runs to 15 residues. Germline values: CDR1 MGHRA, CDR2 YSYEKL. V gave up 8 bases and J gave up 1 base, with 16 bases separating them. The CDR3 sequence is CASSSSGPRTDTQYF. The CDR3 nucleotides read TGCGCCAGCTCGTCGTCGGGACCCCGCACAGATACGCAGTATTTT.

This clonotype has a handful of counts. As DNA, the CDR3 is TGTGCCAGCTTCTTAGCTTTCCCTGGGGCCAACGTCCTGACTTTC. Its protein is CASFLAFPGANVLTF. The rearrangement links TRBV5-5 to TRBJ2-6; no clear D. With 7 bases removed from V and 2 bases from J, the gap between germline ends came to 13 bases. Germline assignment: CDR1 SGHKS and CDR2 YYEKEE (reference sequence). This CDR3 is 15 amino acids long.

The chain uses TRBV20-1 and TRBJ2-1; D unresolved. This CDR3 comprises 16 residues. Germline lookup yields CDR1 DFQATT and CDR2 SNEGSKA (reference sequence). Trimming took 1 base from V and 4 from J, leaving 17 bases between them. The CDR3 bases are TGCAGTGCTAGAGTAACACCCGGAGCCCCTTACAATGAGCAGTTCTTC. This gives the protein CSARVTPGAPYNEQFF.

This clonotype was recorded a few times. V and J are TRBV7-9 and TRBJ1-4; perhaps TRBD1 as D (6 bases). Germline values: CDR1 SEHNR, CDR2 FQNEAQ (reference sequence). V was trimmed by 2 bases and J by 4 bases, leaving 11 bases between them. This CDR3 has 15 amino acids. This CDR3 reads CASSLMTGLNEKLFF. CDR3 coding DNA: TGTGCCAGCAGCTTAATGACAGGCCTTAATGAAAAACTGTTTTTT.

Only a few counts were recorded for this clonotype. CDR3 sequence: CSVGDSLYTDTQYF. In DNA form, the CDR3 reads TGCAGCGTTGGGGATTCCCTCTACACAGATACGCAGTATTTT. The chain links TRBV29-1 to TRBJ2-3; no firm D call. V was shortened by 4 bases and J by 2 bases, with 13 bases between the two germline ends. Looked up from germline, CDR1 is SQVTM and CDR2 is ANQGSEA. The CDR3 loop spans 14 amino acids.

The rearrangement links TRBV3-1 to TRBJ2-7; TRBD1 matches at 11 bases. The CDR3 consists of 15 residues. V trimming: 3 bases; J trimming: 4 bases; junction bases outside the gene matches: 5. The germline V gene encodes CDR1 LGHDT and CDR2 YNNKEL (reference sequence). CDR3 bases: TGTGCCAGCAGCCATTTGGACAGGGGGCAGTACGAGCAGTACTTC. Translated: CASSHLDRGQYEQYF.

This clonotype was seen at least ten times. This chain connects TRBV7-3 to TRBJ2-5; no reliable D call. From germline, CDR1 is SGHTA and CDR2 FQGTGA. The CDR3 runs to 13 residues. The V end lost 1 base, the J end lost 5 bases, and 8 bases lay between the germline ends. DNA for the CDR3: TGTGCCAGCAGCTTAAATACCGTGGAGACCCAGTACTTC. Its translation is CASSLNTVETQYF.

This clonotype was found many times. This chain's CDR3 is CASSPLQGQYF. As DNA, the CDR3 is TGTGCCAGCAGCCCTCTTCAGGGTCAGTACTTC. V and J are TRBV7-9 and TRBJ2-5; D possibly corresponds to TRBD1 (5 bases). V was pared by 5 bases and J by 11 bases, with 12 bases between. The CDR3 has 11 amino acids. The germline CDR1 and CDR2 sequences are SEHNR and FQNEAQ (reference sequence).

The V gene is TRBV12-3 or TRBV12-4, the J gene TRBJ1-1; D remains ambiguous. Trimming took 0 bases from V and 3 from J, leaving 14 bases between them. The CDR3 covers 16 residues. Here the CDR3 DNA reads TGTGCCAGCAGTTTAGCCCTATTCACGCGGGACACTGAAGCTTTCTTT. Translation gives CASSLALFTRDTEAFF.

This clonotype occurred a few times. The chain is built from TRBV12-3 or TRBV12-4 and TRBJ2-7; D is unclear. V was pared by 3 bases and J by 3 bases, with 18 bases between. The CDR3 loop spans 16 amino acids. CDR3 sequence reads: CASSFNRNGRSYEQYF. Written as DNA, the CDR3 is TGTGCCAGCAGTTTCAACAGAAATGGAAGGAGCTACGAGCAGTACTTC.

The V call is TRBV4-1, the J call TRBJ2-1; 7 positions match TRBD2. There are 15 residues in the CDR3. V trimming: 4 bases; J trimming: 2 bases; junction bases outside the gene matches: 5. The V gene's germline CDR1 is MGHRA and CDR2 YSYEKL. CDR3 DNA sequence: TGCGCCAGCAGCCTAAGCGGGAACGCCTACAATGAGCAGTTCTTC. Residues: CASSLSGNAYNEQFF.

The chain couples TRBV7-9 to TRBJ2-3, with D perhaps matching TRBD1 (5 bases). There are 16 residues in the CDR3. V lost 5 bases and J lost 0, with 15 bases in between. CDR1 SEHNR and CDR2 FQNEAQ come from the germline V gene (reference sequence). The CDR3 nucleotides read TGTGCCAGCAGCCCAGGGATGGCAGCTAGCACAGATACGCAGTATTTT. Translation: CASSPGMAASTDTQYF.

The V and J genes are TRBV4-1 and TRBJ2-1; TRBD2 might be the D (5 bases). The CDR3 covers 14 residues. Germline V CDR1 and CDR2: MGHRA, YSYEKL. The ends were cut back, 2 bases at V and 7 bases at J, with 12 bases in the middle. The CDR3 sequence is CASSQIVGMNEQFF. The CDR3 coding sequence is TGCGCCAGCAGCCAAATAGTCGGGATGAATGAGCAGTTCTTC.

This clonotype occurred a few times. J is TRBJ2-2 and V is TRBV7-2, with TRBD2 matching over 9 bases. Germline V gene data show CDR1 as SGHTA and CDR2 as FQGNSA. With V trimmed by 0 bases and J by 3 bases, 5 bases remained unmatched. This CDR3 region has 17 residues. The CDR3 nucleotides read TGTGCCAGCAGCTTAGCTTCAAGCGGGAGGTACACCGGGGAGCTGTTTTTT. This encodes CASSLASSGRYTGELFF.

This clonotype was observed a few times. The CDR3 DNA is TGTGCCAGCAGTGAGTCGGGGGCGCAAGGCTACACCTTC. Translating gives CASSESGAQGYTF. This chain links TRBV2 with TRBJ1-2, with TRBD1 as a possible D gene (6 bases). Per the germline V gene, CDR1 is SNHLY and CDR2 is FYNNEI. With 3 bases removed from V and 8 bases from J, the gap between germline ends came to 13 bases. The CDR3 is 13 residues long.

The chain links TRBV20-1 to TRBJ2-7; D may be TRBD2 (6 bases). The V end lost 0 bases, the J end lost 4 bases, and 22 bases lay between the germline ends. The germline V gene encodes CDR1 DFQATT and CDR2 SNEGSKA (reference sequence). The CDR3 runs 17 residues. The CDR3 region has the DNA TGCAGTGCTAGAGATCGGGCGGGGACCGGGGTCGGGTACGAGCAGTACTTC. This encodes CSARDRAGTGVGYEQYF.

This clonotype was detected a few times. V and J are TRBV6-1 and TRBJ1-1; D is possibly TRBD1 (5 bases). The CDR3 is 15 amino acids. V shed 4 bases and J shed 0 bases, with 12 bases lying between them. Germline V CDR1 and CDR2: MNHNS, SASEGT. CDR3 DNA sequence: TGTGCCAGCAGTGGGGGGGACGGACTGAACACTGAAGCTTTCTTT. This translates into CASSGGDGLNTEAFF.

The chain employs TRBV29-1 and TRBJ2-7, with D hard to call. The CDR3 runs 13 residues. Germline values: CDR1 SQVTM, CDR2 ANQGSEA. V lost 3 bases, J lost 2 bases, and 11 bases lay in between. Here the CDR3 reads CSVEIDGAYEQYF. DNA for the CDR3: TGCAGCGTTGAGATTGACGGAGCCTACGAGCAGTACTTC.

This clonotype was seen a few times. The J gene is TRBJ1-2, the V gene TRBV20-1; TRBD1 matches at 9 bases. Trimming at V came to 3 bases and at J to 7 bases, leaving 9 bases not matched to a gene. Germline lookup yields CDR1 DFQATT and CDR2 SNEGSKA (reference sequence). The CDR3 runs 14 residues. The CDR3 DNA follows: TGCAGTGCTAGCTTTGGGACAGGGAGGGCTGGCTACACCTTC. Amino acid sequence: CSASFGTGRAGYTF.

This chain joins TRBV12-3 or TRBV12-4 and TRBJ1-1; maybe TRBD1 (5 bases). The CDR3 contains 16 residues. Deletions cut 5 bases from V and 1 base from J, with 17 bases between. The CDR3 loop reads CASSKPSGLRNTEAFF. CDR3 nucleotide sequence: TGTGCCAGCAGTAAACCCTCGGGGCTGAGGAACACTGAAGCTTTCTTT.

The sample holds a few counts of this clonotype. The chain links TRBV28 to TRBJ2-1; tentative D call: TRBD2 (5 bases). The V end lost 6 bases, the J end lost 4 bases, and 13 bases lay between the germline ends. Germline loops: CDR1 MDHEN, CDR2 SYDVKM. The CDR3 length is 14 residues. In nucleotides, the CDR3 is TGTGCCAGCAGCCCACTAGAGAAGTACAATGAGCAGTTCTTC. Translated, it gives CASSPLEKYNEQFF. Looking up the rest from reference TRBV28 and TRBJ2-1 gives the full variable domain: DVKVTQSSRYLVKRTGEKVFLECVQDMDHENMFWYRQDPGLGLRLIYFSYDVKMKEKGDIPEGYSVSREKKERFSLILESASTNQTSMYLCASSPLEKYNEQFFGPGTRLTVL.